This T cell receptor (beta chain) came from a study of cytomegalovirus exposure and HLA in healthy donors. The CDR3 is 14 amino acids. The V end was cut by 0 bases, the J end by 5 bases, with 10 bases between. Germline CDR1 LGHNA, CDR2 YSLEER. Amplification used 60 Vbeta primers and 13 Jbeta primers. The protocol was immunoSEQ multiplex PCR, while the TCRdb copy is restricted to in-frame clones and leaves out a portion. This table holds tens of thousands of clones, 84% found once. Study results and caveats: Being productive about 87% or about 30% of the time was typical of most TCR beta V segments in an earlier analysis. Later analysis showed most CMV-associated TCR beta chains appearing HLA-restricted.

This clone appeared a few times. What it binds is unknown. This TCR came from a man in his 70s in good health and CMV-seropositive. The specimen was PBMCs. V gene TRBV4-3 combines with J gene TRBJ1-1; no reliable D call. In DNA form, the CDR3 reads TGCGCCAGCAGCCAAGAAGGAGGCCGGACTGAAGCTTTCTTT. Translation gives CASSQEGGRTEAFF.